This T cell receptor (beta chain) emerged from a study of PD-1 blockade in classical Hodgkin lymphoma. General study points: Repertoire differences lack defined causes, possibly disease activity or prior therapy. At baseline, newly diagnosed patients reportedly showed less TCR diversity than healthy donors.

Every patient relapsed after autologous stem cell transplantation, and brentuximab vedotin exposure varied. The table lists this clone with a count of one. Its antigen is currently unknown. Assay: immunoSEQ multiplex PCR; the TCRdb copy retains only in-frame clones and omits some. The sample holds 72,000 or so clones; under 95% are singletons and the top ten take more than 6.5%. Germline V gene lookup returns CDR1 SGHTA and CDR2 FQGNSA. The CDR3 spans 18 residues. V gave up 2 bases and J gave up 6 bases, with 20 bases separating them. The chain uses TRBV7-2 and TRBJ1-6; the D gene is possibly TRBD1 (5 bases). The sample in question was peripheral blood mononuclear cells (PBMCs), obtained at baseline. The clonotype originates from a human donor with classical Hodgkin lymphoma. CDR3 nucleotide sequence: TGTGCCAGCAGCTTAAACGTAGCAGGGTGGGGGACTAATTCACCCCTCCACTTT. The encoded protein is CASSLNVAGWGTNSPLHF.